This T cell receptor (beta chain) comes out of a study of spatial heterogeneity in lung cancer. General study results and limits: Ubiquitous expanded TCR counts tracked ubiquitous nonsynonymous mutations; regional expanded TCR counts tracked regional nonsynonymous mutations. The estimate shows that only 5.5% to 8.5% of tumor T cells were covered for alpha and around 14% for beta chains. Tumor mutation counts were tracked by expanded intratumoral alpha and beta TCR counts.

Trimming left V 6 bases short and J 7 bases short, with 10 bases between. This CDR3 is 12 amino acids long. Germline V gene lookup returns CDR1 MDHEN and CDR2 SYDVKM. Time point noted: sample taken at primary tumor resection. The donors were about 67 patients with non-small cell lung cancer that was early-stage and untreated. This clonotype appeared many times. Its antigen is not known. In a library made to pick up alpha chains, this beta chain is a stray read with a size that means little. Every individual TCR cDNA molecule carried its own unique molecular identifier, which allowed correction of PCR and sequencing errors. TCRdb itself ran the 5' RACE reads through MiXCR, one entry per CDR3 protein. Of over 10,000 distinct CDR3 sequences in the sample, under 6% were seen once.

This clonotype originated in a male donor with early-stage non-small cell lung cancer. The rearrangement joins TRBV28 to TRBJ1-5, with a weak D call TRBD1 (5 bases). Specimen: lung tumor tissue, collected at surgery. CDR3 in DNA: TGTGCCAGCAGCGTCAGGGACCAGCCCCAGCATTTT. Protein: CASSVRDQPQHF.